Below, one T cell receptor (beta chain) is given with its context. What it binds is not known. J was trimmed by 7 bases and V by 6 bases; bases with no gene match: 15. CDR3 size: 17 residues. This sample was taken from a study of blood T cells in healthy people across ages. The use of a sample-barcoded 5' primer and a J-beta primer mix characterized a second PCR of roughly 6 to 12 cycles. All samples gave at least 2.5 million CDR3-containing paired-end reads. TCRdb analysed the 5' RACE reads with MiXCR anew, one entry per CDR3 protein. The sample gives about 1 million distinct CDR3 sequences, 45% of which show up once; around 18% is in the top ten. Study results and caveats: Not knowing donor CMV status may have confounded expanded clonotype changes.

Each sample gave at least 7 million isolated PBMCs. Extraction of total RNA produced a minimum of 5 micrograms from each sample. The genes are TRBV12-3 or TRBV12-4 and TRBJ2-1; 10 nucleotides agree with TRBD2. The specimen was blood. The clonotype was recovered from a woman aged 55-69 years in good health. CDR3 amino acids: CASSPTPLAGPGNEQFF. CDR3 nucleotides: TGTGCCAGCAGCCCGACCCCACTAGCGGGGCCTGGGAATGAGCAGTTCTTC.